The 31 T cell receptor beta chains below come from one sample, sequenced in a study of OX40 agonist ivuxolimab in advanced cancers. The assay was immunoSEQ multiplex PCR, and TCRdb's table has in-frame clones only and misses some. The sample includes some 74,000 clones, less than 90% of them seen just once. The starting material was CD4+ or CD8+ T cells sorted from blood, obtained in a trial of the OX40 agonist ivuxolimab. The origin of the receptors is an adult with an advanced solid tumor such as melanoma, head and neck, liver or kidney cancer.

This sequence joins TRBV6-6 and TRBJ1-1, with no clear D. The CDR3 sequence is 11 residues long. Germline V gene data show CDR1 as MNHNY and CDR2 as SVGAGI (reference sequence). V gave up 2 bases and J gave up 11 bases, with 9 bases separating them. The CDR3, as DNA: TGTGCCAGCAGTTACAGGCGGTGGGCTTTCTTT. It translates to CASSYRRWAFF.

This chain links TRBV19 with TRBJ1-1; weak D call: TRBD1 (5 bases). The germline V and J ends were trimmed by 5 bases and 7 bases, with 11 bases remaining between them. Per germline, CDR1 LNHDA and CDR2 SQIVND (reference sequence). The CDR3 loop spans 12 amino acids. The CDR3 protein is CASSPQGGEAFF. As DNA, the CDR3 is TGTGCCAGTAGTCCGCAGGGCGGTGAAGCTTTCTTT.

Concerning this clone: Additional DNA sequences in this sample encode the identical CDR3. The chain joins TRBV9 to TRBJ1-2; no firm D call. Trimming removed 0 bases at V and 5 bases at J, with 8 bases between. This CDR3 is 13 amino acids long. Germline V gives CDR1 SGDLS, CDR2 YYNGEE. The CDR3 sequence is CASSVDRNYGYTF. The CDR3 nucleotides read TGTGCCAGCAGCGTAGACCGGAATTATGGCTACACCTTC.

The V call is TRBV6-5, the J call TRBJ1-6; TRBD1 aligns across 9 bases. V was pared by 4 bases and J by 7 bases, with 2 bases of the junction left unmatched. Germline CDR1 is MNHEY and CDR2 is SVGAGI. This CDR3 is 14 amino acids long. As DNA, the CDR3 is TGTGCCAGCAGTTCTACAGGGGGCAATTCACCCCTCCACTTT. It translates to CASSSTGGNSPLHF.

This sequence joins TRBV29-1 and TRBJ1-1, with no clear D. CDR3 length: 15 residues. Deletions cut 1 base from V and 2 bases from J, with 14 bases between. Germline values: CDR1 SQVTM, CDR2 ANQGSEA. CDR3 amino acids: CSVEGKGGKNTEAFF. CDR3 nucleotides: TGCAGCGTTGAAGGTAAGGGCGGTAAAAACACTGAAGCTTTCTTT.

The CDR3 coding sequence is TGTGCCAGCGGCGGGGCGGCGAACACCGGGGAGCTGTTTTTT. Amino acid sequence: CASGGAANTGELFF. The rearrangement links TRBV28 to TRBJ2-2; D perhaps matches TRBD2 (6 bases). The CDR3 loop spans 14 amino acids. Trimming shortened V by 8 bases and J by 0 bases, and 10 bases separated the two germline ends. The V gene's germline CDR1 is MDHEN and CDR2 SYDVKM. Complete variable domain (other parts from reference TRBV28 and TRBJ2-2): DVKVTQSSRYLVKRTGEKVFLECVQDMDHENMFWYRQDPGLGLRLIYFSYDVKMKEKGDIPEGYSVSREKKERFSLILESASTNQTSMYLCASGGAANTGELFFGEGSRLTVL.

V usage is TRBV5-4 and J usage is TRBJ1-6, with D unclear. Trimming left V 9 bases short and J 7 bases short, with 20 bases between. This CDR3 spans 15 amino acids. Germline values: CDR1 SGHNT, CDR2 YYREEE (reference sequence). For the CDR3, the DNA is TGTGCCACCAAGCTTGGGGAGGCCGGAAATTCACCCCTCCACTTT. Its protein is CATKLGEAGNSPLHF.

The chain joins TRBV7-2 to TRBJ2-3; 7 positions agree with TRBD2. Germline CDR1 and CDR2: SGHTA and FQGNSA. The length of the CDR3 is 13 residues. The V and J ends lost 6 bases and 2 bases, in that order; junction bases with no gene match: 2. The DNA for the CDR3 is TGTGCCAGCAGACAGCGGGACACAGATACGCAGTATTTT. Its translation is CASRQRDTDTQYF.

The CDR3 nucleotides read TGTGCCAGCAGAGCAACAGTGAACGGGGAGCTGTTTTTT. Translated: CASRATVNGELFF. This rearrangement joins TRBV5-4 to TRBJ2-2, with no clear D. The CDR3 contains 13 residues. Germline CDR1 and CDR2: SGHNT and YYREEE (reference sequence). Trimming stripped 5 bases from V and 7 bases from J, with 12 bases between.

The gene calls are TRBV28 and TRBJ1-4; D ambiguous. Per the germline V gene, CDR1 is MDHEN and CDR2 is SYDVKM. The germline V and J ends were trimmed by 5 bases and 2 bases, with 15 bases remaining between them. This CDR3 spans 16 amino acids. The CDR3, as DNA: TGTGCCAGCAGTGTCGGAGGGAGTGAGACTAATGAAAAACTGTTTTTT. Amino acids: CASSVGGSETNEKLFF.

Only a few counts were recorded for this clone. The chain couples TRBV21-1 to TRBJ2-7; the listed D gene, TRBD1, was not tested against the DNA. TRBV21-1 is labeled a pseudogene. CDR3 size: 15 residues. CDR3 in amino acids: CASSIGTPASYEQYF. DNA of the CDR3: TGTGCCAGCAGCATAGGGACACCTGCCTCCTACGAGCAGTACTTC.

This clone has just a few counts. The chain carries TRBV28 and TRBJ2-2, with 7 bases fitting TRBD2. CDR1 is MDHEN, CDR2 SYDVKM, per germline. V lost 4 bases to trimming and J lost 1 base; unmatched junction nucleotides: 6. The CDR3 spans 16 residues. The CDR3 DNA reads TGTGCCAGCAGTTCCCGGGGGGAGAAGAACACCGGGGAGCTGTTTTTT. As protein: CASSSRGEKNTGELFF.

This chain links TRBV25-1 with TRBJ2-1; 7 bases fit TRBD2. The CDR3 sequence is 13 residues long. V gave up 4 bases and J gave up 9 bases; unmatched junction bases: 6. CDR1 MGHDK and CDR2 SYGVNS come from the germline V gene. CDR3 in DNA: TGTGCCAGCAGTGGGGGGAGGGGCGTTGAGCAGTTCTTC. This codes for CASSGGRGVEQFF.

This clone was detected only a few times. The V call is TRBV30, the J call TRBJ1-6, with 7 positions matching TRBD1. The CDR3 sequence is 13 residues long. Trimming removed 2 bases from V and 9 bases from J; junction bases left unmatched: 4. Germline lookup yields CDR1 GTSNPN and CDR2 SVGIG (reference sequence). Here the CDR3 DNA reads TGTGCCTGGAGTCGGGACAGATCTTCACCCCTCCACTTT. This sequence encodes CAWSRDRSSPLHF.

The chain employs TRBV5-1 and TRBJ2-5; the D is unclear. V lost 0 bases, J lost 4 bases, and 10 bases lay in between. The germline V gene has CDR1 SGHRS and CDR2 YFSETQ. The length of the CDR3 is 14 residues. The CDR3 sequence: CASSLEASTETQYF. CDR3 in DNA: TGCGCCAGCAGCTTGGAAGCGTCTACAGAGACCCAGTACTTC.

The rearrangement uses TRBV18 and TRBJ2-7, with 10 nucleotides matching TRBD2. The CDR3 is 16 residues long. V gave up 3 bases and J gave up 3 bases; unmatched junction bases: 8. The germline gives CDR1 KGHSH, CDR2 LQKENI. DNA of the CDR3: TGTGCCAGCTCACCCCCTCTAGCGGGAGCCCACTACGAGCAGTACTTC. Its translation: CASSPPLAGAHYEQYF. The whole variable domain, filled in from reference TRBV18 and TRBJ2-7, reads NAGVMQNPRHLVRRRGQEARLRCSPMKGHSHVYWYRQLPEEGLKFMVYLQKENIIDESGMPKERFSAEFPKEGPSILRIQQVVRGDSAAYFCASSPPLAGAHYEQYFGPGTRLTVT.

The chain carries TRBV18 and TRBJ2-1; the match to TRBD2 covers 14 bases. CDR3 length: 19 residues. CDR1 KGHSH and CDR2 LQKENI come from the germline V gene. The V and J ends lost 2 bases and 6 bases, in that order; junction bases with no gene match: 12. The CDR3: CASSPSQTSGRGIPNEQFF. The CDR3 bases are TGTGCCAGCTCACCATCTCAGACTAGCGGGAGGGGAATCCCCAATGAGCAGTTCTTC.

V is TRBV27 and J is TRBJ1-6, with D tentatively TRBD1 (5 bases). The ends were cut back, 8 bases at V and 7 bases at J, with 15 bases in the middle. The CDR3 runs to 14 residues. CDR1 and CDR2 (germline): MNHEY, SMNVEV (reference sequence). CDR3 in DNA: TGTGCCAGCCGCGTTGAGGGGTGGAATTCACCCCTCCACTTT. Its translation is CASRVEGWNSPLHF.

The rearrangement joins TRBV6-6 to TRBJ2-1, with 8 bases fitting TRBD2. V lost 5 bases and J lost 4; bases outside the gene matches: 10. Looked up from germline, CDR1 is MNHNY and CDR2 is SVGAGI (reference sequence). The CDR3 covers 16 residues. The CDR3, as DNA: TGTGCCAGCAGTCGACGGACTAGCACTACTTACAATGAGCAGTTCTTC. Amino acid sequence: CASSRRTSTTYNEQFF.

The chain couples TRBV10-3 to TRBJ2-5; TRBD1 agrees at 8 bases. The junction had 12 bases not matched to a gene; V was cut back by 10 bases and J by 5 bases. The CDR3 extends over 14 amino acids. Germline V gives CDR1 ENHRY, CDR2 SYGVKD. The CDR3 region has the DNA TGTGCCACCCTAGAGCAGGGGGCGGGTGAGACCCAGTACTTC. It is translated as CATLEQGAGETQYF.

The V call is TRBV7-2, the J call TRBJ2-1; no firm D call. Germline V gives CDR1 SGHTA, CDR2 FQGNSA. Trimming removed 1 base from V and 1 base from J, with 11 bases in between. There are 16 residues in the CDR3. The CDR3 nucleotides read TGTGCCAGCAGCTTAGGATCACTTCTATCCTACAATGAGCAGTTCTTC. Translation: CASSLGSLLSYNEQFF.

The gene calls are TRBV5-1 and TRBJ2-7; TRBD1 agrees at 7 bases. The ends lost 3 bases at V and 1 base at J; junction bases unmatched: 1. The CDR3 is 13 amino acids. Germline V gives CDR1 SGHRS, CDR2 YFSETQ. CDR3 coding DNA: TGCGCCAGCAGCTGGGACAGTTCCTACGAGCAGTACTTC. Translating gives CASSWDSSYEQYF.

The CDR3 loop reads CASSSGRIQNLYGYTF. DNA for the CDR3: TGTGCCAGCAGTTCCGGACGGATCCAGAACCTCTATGGCTACACCTTC. The chain is built from TRBV6-5 and TRBJ1-2; D gene uncertain. CDR1 and CDR2 (germline): MNHEY, SVGAGI. The CDR3 length is 16 residues. The V end was cut by 4 bases, the J end by 4 bases, with 19 bases between.

The chain's CDR3 is CASSFPRREVDTGELFF. The CDR3 DNA follows: TGTGCCAGCAGCTTCCCACGGCGGGAGGTGGACACCGGGGAGCTGTTTTTT. The J gene is TRBJ2-2, the V gene TRBV11-3, with 8 bases that match TRBD2. From germline, CDR1 is SGHNT and CDR2 YENEEA. This CDR3 has 17 residues. V gave up 3 bases and J gave up 3 bases; unmatched junction bases: 9.

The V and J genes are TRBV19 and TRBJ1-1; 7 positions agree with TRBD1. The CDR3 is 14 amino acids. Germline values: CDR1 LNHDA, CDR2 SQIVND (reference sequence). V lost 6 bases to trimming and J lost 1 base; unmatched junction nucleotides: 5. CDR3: CASRIHRGNTEAFF. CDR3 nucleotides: TGTGCCAGTAGGATACACAGGGGGAACACTGAAGCTTTCTTT.

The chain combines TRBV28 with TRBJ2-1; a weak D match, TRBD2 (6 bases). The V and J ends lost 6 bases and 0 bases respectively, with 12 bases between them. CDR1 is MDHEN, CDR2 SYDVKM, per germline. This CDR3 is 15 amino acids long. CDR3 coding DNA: TGTGCCAGCAGACTTAGCGGAAACTCCTACAATGAGCAGTTCTTC. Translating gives CASRLSGNSYNEQFF.

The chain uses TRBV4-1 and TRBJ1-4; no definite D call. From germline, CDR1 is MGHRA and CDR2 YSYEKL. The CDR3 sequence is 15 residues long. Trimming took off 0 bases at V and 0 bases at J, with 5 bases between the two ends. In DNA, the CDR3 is TGCGCCAGCAGCCAAGATCGGTCAACTAATGAAAAACTGTTTTTT. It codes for CASSQDRSTNEKLFF.

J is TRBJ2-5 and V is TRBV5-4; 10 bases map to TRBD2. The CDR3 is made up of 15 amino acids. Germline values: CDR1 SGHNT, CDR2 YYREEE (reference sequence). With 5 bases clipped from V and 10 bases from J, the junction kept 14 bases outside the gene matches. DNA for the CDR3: TGTGCCAGCAGATCTGCCGGGACTAGCGACGGGGACCAGTACTTC. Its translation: CASRSAGTSDGDQYF.

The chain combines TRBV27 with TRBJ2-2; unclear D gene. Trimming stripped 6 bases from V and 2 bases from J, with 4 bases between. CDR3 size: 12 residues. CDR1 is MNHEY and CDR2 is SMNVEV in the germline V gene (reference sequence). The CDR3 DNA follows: TGTGCCAGCAGAAAAAACACCGGGGAGCTGTTTTTT. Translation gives CASRKNTGELFF.

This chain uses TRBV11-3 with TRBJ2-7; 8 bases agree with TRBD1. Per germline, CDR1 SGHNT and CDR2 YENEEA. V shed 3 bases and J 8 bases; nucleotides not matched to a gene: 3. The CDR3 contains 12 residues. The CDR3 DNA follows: TGTGCCAGCAGCTTTGGACAGGGCCAGCAGTACTTC. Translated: CASSFGQGQQYF.

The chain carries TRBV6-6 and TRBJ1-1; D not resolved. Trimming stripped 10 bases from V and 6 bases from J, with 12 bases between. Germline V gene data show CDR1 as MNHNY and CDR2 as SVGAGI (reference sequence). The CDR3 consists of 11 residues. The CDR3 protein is CATRAGSEAFF. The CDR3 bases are TGTGCCACGAGGGCGGGCTCTGAAGCTTTCTTT.